This T cell receptor beta chain derives from a study of blood T cells in healthy people across ages. The study, taken as a whole, reports: With donor CMV status unknown, expanded clonotype changes were possibly confounded.

The CDR3 consists of 11 residues. Per germline, CDR1 MDHEN and CDR2 SYDVKM. About this clonotype: The antigen remains undetermined.

Then a second PCR, running roughly 7 to 11 cycles, was carried out with a sample-barcoded 5' primer and a J-beta primer mix. A template-switch adaptor with 12 random nucleotides tagged each cDNA molecule. MiXCR was run by TCRdb on the 5' RACE reads, yielding one entry per CDR3 protein. The sample holds roughly 1,000,000 distinct CDR3 sequences, 20% to 25% seen once. The sample also formed part of further work on T cells of mothers and their children. This second report adds: The study sampled a few healthy Caucasian mothers and their six children.

The TCR comes from a girl under 10 years old in good health. Material for sequencing was blood. The rearrangement links TRBV28 to TRBJ2-5; D gene uncertain. The DNA end is more similar to TRBJ2-1, so the J call may be wrong. CDR3 residues: CASSALNEQFF. The DNA for the CDR3 is TGTGCCAGCAGCGCCTTAAATGAGCAGTTCTTC.